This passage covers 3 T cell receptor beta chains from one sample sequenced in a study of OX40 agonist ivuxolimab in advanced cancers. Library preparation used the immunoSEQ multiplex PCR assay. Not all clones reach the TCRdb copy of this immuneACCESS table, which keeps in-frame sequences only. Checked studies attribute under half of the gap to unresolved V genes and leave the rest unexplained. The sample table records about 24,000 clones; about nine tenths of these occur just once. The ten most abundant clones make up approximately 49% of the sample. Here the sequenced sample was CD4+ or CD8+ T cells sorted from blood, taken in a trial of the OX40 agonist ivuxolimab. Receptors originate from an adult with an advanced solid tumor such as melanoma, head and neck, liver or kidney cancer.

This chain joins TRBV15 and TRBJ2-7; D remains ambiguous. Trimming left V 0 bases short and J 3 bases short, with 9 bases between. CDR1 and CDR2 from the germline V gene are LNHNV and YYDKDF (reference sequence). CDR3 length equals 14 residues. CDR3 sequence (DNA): TGTGCCACCAGCAGAGATCCGGGCGTCTACGAGCAGTACTTC. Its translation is CATSRDPGVYEQYF.

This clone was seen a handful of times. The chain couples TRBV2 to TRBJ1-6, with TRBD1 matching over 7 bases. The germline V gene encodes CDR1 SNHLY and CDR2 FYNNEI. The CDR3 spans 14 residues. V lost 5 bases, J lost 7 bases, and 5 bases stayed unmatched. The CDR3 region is CASSFRQGNSPLHF. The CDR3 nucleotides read TGTGCCAGCAGTTTCAGACAGGGAAATTCACCCCTCCACTTT.

The CDR3 spells CASSLSPVGRGLSGANVLTF. The DNA of the CDR3 is TGTGCCAGCAGTTTATCGCCTGTAGGCAGGGGGCTGTCTGGGGCCAACGTCCTGACTTTC. This chain uses TRBV27 with TRBJ2-6; 8 positions match TRBD1. This CDR3 is 20 amino acids long. V dropped 0 bases and J dropped 1; count of bases not matched to a gene: 11. The germline V gene has CDR1 MNHEY and CDR2 SMNVEV (reference sequence).